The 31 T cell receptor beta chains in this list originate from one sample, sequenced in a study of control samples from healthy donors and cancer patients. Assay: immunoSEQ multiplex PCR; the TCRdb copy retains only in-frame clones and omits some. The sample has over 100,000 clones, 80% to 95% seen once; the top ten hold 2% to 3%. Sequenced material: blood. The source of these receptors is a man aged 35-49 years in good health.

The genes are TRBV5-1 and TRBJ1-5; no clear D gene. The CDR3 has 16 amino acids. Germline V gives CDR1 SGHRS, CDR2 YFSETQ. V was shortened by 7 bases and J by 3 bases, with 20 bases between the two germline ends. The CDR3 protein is CASLLDSQAANQPQHF. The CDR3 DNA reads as TGCGCCAGCCTATTAGATTCGCAGGCTGCCAATCAGCCCCAGCATTTT.

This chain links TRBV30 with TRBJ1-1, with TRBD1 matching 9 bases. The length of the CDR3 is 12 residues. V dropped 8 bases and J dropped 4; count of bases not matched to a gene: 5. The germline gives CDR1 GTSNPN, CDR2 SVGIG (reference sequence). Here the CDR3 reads CAGQGLGTEAFF. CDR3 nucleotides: TGTGCCGGACAGGGGCTAGGCACTGAAGCTTTCTTT.

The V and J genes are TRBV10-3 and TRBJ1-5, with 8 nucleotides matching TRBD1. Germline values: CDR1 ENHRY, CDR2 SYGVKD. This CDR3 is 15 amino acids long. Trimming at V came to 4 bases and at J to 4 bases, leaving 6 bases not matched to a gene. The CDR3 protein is CAISGDRRGNQPQHF. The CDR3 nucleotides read TGTGCCATCAGTGGGGACAGGCGGGGGAATCAGCCCCAGCATTTT.

DNA for the CDR3: TGTGCCAGCAGCCAACTAGCAGATACGCAGTATTTT. Its translation is CASSQLADTQYF. This chain uses TRBV3-1 (or the pseudogene TRBV3-2) with TRBJ2-3; no firm D call. This CDR3 is built from 12 residues. With 2 bases removed from V and 4 bases from J, the gap between germline ends came to 4 bases. Germline CDR1 and CDR2: LGHDT and YNNKEL (reference sequence).

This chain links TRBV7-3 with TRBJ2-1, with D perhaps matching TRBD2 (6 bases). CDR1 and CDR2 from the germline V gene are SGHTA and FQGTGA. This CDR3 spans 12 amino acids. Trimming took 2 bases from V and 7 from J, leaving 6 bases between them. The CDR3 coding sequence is TGTGCCAGCAGCTTACGGGGGAATGAGCAGTTCTTC. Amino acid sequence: CASSLRGNEQFF.

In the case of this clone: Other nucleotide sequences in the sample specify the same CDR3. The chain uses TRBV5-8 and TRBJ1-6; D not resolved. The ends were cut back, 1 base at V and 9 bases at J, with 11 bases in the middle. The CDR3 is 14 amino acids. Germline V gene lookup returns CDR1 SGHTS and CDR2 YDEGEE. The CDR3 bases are TGTGCCAGCAGCTTGTTGAGTAACAGTTCACCCCTCCACTTT. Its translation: CASSLLSNSSPLHF.

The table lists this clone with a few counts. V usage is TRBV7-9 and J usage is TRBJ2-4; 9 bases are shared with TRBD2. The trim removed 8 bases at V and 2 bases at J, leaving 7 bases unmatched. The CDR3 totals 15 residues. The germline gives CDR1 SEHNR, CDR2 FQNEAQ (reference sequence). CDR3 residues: CASWRRGGSKNIQYF. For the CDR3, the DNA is TGTGCCAGCTGGAGGCGGGGGGGCTCCAAAAACATTCAGTACTTC.

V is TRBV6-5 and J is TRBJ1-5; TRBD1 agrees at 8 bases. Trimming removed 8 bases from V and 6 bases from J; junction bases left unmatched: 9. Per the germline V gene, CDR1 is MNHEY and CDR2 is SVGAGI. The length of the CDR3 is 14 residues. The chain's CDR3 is CASADRGWGQPQHF. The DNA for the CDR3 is TGTGCCAGCGCTGACAGGGGATGGGGTCAGCCCCAGCATTTT.

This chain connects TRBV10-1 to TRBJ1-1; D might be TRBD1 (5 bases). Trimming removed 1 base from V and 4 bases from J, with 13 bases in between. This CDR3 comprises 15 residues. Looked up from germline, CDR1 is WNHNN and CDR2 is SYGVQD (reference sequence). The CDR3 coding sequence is TGCGCCAGCAGTGAGTTCGGGGGAAGGGGCACTGAAGCTTTCTTT. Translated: CASSEFGGRGTEAFF.

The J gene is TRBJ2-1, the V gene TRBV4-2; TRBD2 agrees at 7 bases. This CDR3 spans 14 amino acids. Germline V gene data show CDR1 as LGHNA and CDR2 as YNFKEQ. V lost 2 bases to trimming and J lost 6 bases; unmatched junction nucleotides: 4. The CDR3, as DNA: TGTGCCAGCAGCCAAATGAGCGGGATCAATGAGCAGTTCTTC. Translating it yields CASSQMSGINEQFF.

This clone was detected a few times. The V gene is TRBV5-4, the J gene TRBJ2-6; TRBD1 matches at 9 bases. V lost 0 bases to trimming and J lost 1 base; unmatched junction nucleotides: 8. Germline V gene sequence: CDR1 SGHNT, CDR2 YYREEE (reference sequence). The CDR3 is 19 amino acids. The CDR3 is CASSLAGGQGLSGANVLTF. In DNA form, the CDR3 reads TGTGCCAGCAGCTTGGCGGGTGGACAGGGGCTTTCTGGGGCCAACGTCCTGACTTTC.

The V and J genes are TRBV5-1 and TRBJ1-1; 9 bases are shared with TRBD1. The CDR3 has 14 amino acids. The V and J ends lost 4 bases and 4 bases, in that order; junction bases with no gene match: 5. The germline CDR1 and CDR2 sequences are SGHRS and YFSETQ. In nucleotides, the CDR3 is TGCGCCAGCAGCCAACAGGGGGCAGGCACTGAAGCTTTCTTT. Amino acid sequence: CASSQQGAGTEAFF.

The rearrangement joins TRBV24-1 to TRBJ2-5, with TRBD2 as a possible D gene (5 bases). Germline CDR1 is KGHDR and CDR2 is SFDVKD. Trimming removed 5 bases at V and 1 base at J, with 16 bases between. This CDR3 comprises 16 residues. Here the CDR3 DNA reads TGTGCCACCAGTGGTGCGGGCGCTGTTTCCCAAGAGACCCAGTACTTC. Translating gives CATSGAGAVSQETQYF.

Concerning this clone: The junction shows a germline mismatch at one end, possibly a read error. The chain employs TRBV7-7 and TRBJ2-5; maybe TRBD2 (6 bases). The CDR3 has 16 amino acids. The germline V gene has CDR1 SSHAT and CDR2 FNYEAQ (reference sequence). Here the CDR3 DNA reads TGTGCTAGCAGCTTAGCGGAGCGTACAGGATGGGAGACCCAGTACTTC. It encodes CASSLAERTGWETQYF.

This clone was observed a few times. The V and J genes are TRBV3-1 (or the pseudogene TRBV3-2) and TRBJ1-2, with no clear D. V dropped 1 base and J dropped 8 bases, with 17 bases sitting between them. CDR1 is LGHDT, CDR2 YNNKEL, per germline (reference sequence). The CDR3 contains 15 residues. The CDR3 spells CASSQGILLGGGYTF. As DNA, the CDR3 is TGTGCCAGCAGCCAAGGAATCCTTCTCGGTGGAGGCTACACCTTC.

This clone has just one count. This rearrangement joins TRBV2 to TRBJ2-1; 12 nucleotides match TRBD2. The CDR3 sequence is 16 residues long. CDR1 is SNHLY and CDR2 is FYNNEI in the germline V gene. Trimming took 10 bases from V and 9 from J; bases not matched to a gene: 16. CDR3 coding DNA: TGTGCCATCGGACTAGCGGGGTCCTCCCTGGGGGGTGAGCAGTTCTTC. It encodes CAIGLAGSSLGGEQFF. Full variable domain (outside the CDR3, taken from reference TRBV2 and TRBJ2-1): EPEVTQTPSHQVTQMGQEVILRCVPISNHLYFYWYRQILGQKVEFLVSFYNNEISEKSEIFDDQFSVERPDGSNFTLKIRSTKLEDSAMYFCAIGLAGSSLGGEQFFGPGTRLTVL.

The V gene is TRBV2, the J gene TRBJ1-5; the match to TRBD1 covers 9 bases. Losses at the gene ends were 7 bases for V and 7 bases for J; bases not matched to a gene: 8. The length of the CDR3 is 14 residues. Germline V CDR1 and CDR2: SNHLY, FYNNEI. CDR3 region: CASMTGTGLQPQHF. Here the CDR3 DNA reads TGTGCCAGCATGACCGGGACAGGGTTGCAGCCCCAGCATTTT.

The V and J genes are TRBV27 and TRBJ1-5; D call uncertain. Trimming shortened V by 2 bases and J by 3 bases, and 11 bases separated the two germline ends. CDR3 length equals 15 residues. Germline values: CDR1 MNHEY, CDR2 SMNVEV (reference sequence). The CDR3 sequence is CASSLGWSSNQPQHF. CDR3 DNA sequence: TGTGCCAGCAGTTTAGGGTGGTCTTCCAATCAGCCCCAGCATTTT.

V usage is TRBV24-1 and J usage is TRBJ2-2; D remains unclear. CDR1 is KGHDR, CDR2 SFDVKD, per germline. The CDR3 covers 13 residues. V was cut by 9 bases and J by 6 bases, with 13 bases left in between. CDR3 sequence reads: CATGGMKPGELFF. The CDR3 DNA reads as TGTGCCACCGGCGGAATGAAACCCGGGGAGCTGTTTTTT.

CDR3 sequence (DNA): TGTGCCAGCAGCTTAGGGACAGGGCTGACTGAAGCTTTCTTT. The encoded protein is CASSLGTGLTEAFF. The chain has TRBV7-3 and TRBJ1-1, with 9 bases that match TRBD1. The CDR3 runs to 14 residues. The germline V gene encodes CDR1 SGHTA and CDR2 FQGTGA. After removal of 2 bases from V and 5 bases from J, the junction contained 3 bases not matched to a gene.

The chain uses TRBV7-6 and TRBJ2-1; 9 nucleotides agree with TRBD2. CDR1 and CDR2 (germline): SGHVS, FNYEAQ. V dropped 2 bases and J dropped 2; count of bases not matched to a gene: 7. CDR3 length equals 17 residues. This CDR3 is CASSLSPGGGAYNEQFF. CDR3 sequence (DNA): TGTGCCAGCAGCTTATCTCCCGGCGGGGGGGCCTACAATGAGCAGTTCTTC.

The CDR3 sequence: CATSDSASVYQETQYF. As DNA, the CDR3 is TGTGCCACCAGTGATTCCGCCTCGGTGTACCAAGAGACCCAGTACTTC. J is TRBJ2-5 and V is TRBV24-1; D gene ambiguous. The CDR3 totals 16 residues. V was shortened by 2 bases and J by 0 bases, with 12 bases between the two germline ends. Germline V gives CDR1 KGHDR, CDR2 SFDVKD.

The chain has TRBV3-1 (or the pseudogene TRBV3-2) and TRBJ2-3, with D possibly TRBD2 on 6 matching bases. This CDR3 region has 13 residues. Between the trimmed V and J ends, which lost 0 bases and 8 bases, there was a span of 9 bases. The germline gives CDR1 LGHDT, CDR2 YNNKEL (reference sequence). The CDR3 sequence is CASSQEWRGTQYF. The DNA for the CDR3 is TGTGCCAGCAGCCAAGAGTGGCGGGGTACGCAGTATTTT.

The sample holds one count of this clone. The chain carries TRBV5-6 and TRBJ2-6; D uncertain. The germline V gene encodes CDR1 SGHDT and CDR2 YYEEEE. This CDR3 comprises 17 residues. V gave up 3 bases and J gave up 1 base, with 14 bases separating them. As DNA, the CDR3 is TGTGCCAGCAGCTGGTGGGCAGGCCAATCTGGGGCCAACGTCCTGACTTTC. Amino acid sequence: CASSWWAGQSGANVLTF.

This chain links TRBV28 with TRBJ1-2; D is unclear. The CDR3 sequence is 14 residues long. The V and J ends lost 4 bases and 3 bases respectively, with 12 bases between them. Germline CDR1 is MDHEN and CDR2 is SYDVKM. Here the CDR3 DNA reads TGTGCCAGCAGTTACCCCGGATGGGACTATGGCTACACCTTC. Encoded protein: CASSYPGWDYGYTF.

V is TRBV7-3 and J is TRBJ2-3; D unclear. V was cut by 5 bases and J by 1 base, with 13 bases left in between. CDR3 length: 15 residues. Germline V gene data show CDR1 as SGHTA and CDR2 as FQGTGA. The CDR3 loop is CASSPNRMGTDTQYF. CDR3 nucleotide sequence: TGTGCCAGCAGCCCGAATCGTATGGGCACAGATACGCAGTATTTT.

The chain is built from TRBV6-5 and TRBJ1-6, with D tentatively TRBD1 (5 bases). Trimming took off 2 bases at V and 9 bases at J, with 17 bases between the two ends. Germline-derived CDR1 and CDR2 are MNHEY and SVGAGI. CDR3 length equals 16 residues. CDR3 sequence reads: CASSYARASRSSPLHF. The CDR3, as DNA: TGTGCCAGCAGTTACGCCAGGGCGTCACGAAGTTCACCCCTCCACTTT.

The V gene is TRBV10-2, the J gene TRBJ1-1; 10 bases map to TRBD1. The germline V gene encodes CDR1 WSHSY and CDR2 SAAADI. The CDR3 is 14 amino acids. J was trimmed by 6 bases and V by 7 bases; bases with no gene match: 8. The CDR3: CASTRQGAESEAFF. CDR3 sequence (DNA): TGCGCCAGCACCCGACAGGGGGCGGAATCTGAAGCTTTCTTT.

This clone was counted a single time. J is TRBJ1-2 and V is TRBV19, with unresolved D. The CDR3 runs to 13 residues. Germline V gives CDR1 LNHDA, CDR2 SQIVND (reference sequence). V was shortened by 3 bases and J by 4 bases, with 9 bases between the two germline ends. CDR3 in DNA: TGTGCCAGTAGTATTTGGGGAGTCTATGGCTACACCTTC. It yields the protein CASSIWGVYGYTF.

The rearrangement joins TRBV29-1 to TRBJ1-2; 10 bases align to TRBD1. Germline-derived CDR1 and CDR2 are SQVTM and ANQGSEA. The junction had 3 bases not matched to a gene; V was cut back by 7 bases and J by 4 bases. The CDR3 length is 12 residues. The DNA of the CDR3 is TGCAGCGCCGGGGACAGGGGCTATGGCTACACCTTC. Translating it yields CSAGDRGYGYTF.

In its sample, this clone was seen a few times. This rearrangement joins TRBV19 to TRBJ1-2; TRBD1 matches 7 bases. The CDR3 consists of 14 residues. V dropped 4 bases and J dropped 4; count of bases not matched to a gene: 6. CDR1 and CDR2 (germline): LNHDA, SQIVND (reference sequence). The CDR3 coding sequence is TGTGCCAGTAGTAGTACAGGGGCGAGCTATGGCTACACCTTC. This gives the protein CASSSTGASYGYTF. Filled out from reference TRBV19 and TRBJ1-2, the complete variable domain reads DGGITQSPKYLFRKEGQNVTLSCEQNLNHDAMYWYRQDPGQGLRLIYYSQIVNDFQKGDIAEGYSVSREKKESFPLTVTSAQKNPTAFYLCASSSTGASYGYTFGSGTRLTVV.